These T cell receptor beta chains were read from a single sample in a study of cytomegalovirus exposure and HLA in healthy donors. Clones were sequenced by immunoSEQ multiplex PCR, and TCRdb holds only the in-frame ones, with some missing. The table includes some 95,000 clones, about 82% detected once. Sample: PBMCs. The receptors stem from a man aged 30 to 39 in good health and CMV-seronegative. The CDR3 runs from the conserved cysteine through the conserved F or W. The order of the fields is D gene, J gene, clone size, V gene, CDR3 protein, CDR3 DNA. A D gene is named only where the DNA matches it firmly. Only some rows state a clone size, as once, few, many or a class for expanded clones.

D: -; J: TRBJ1-1; size: -; V: TRBV5-1; CDR3: CASSYSGNTEAFF; DNA: TGCGCCAGCAGCTACTCAGGGAACACTGAAGCTTTCTTT
D: -; J: TRBJ2-5; size: -; V: TRBV5-5; CDR3: CASSLGIGDQETQYF; DNA: TGTGCCAGCAGCCTCGGGATCGGAGACCAAGAGACCCAGTACTTC
D: TRBD1; J: TRBJ1-2; size: -; V: TRBV29-1; CDR3: CSVDPRTGDGYTF; DNA: TGCAGCGTTGACCCCCGGACAGGGGATGGCTACACCTTC
D: -; J: TRBJ2-1; size: few; V: TRBV5-6; CDR3: CASSLGGNEQFF; DNA: TGTGCCAGCAGCTTGGGAGGCAATGAGCAGTTCTTC
D: -; J: TRBJ1-6; size: -; V: TRBV6-4; CDR3: CASSRDNNSPLHF; DNA: TGTGCCAGCAGCCGGGACAATAATTCACCCCTCCACTTT
D: TRBD1; J: TRBJ1-1; size: -; V: TRBV10-3; CDR3: CAISEAGGDTEAFF; DNA: TGTGCCATCAGTGAAGCAGGGGGCGACACTGAAGCTTTCTTT
D: TRBD1; J: TRBJ1-2; size: -; V: TRBV6-5; CDR3: CASSSLGTAYVYGYTF; DNA: TGTGCCAGCAGTTCCCTTGGGACAGCATACGTTTATGGCTACACCTTC
D: TRBD2; J: TRBJ2-7; size: few; V: TRBV9; CDR3: CASSRGGLTLRDEQYF; DNA: TGTGCCAGCAGCCGGGGGGGCCTTACGCTCCGGGACGAGCAGTACTTC
D: -; J: TRBJ2-1; size: -; V: TRBV6-4; CDR3: CASSESPQGEQFF; DNA: TGTGCCAGCAGTGAATCCCCCCAGGGGGAGCAGTTCTTC
D: TRBD2; J: TRBJ2-2; size: once; V: TRBV18; CDR3: CASSPSKRGRTGELFF; DNA: TGTGCCAGCTCACCCAGCAAGCGGGGCCGCACCGGGGAGCTGTTTTTT
D: -; J: TRBJ2-7; size: -; V: TRBV27; CDR3: CASRPGWDKTYEQYF; DNA: TGTGCCAGCAGACCTGGATGGGACAAAACCTACGAGCAGTACTTC
D: -; J: TRBJ1-2; size: -; V: TRBV19; CDR3: CASTSGTSNYGYTF; DNA: TGTGCCAGTACGTCAGGAACATCTAACTATGGCTACACCTTC
D: TRBD1; J: TRBJ2-7; size: few; V: TRBV7-2; CDR3: CASRRGQGTGEQYF; DNA: TGTGCCAGCAGACGGGGACAGGGGACAGGGGAGCAGTACTTC
D: -; J: TRBJ1-1; size: -; V: TRBV7-9; CDR3: CASSMSTGNTEAFF; DNA: TGTGCCAGCAGCATGTCGACAGGGAACACTGAAGCTTTCTTT
D: -; J: TRBJ2-1; size: -; V: TRBV27; CDR3: CASSPLSTGSSYNEQFF; DNA: TGTGCCAGCAGTCCTCTCTCGACAGGATCTTCCTACAATGAGCAGTTCTTC
D: -; J: TRBJ2-1; size: -; V: TRBV11-2; CDR3: CASSLGAGINEQFF; DNA: TGTGCCAGCAGCTTAGGGGCGGGAATCAATGAGCAGTTCTTC
D: TRBD2; J: TRBJ2-3; size: -; V: TRBV15; CDR3: CATSPRSSGLLSTDTQYF; DNA: TGTGCCACCAGCCCACGTAGTTCGGGACTATTAAGCACAGATACGCAGTATTTT
D: -; J: TRBJ1-6; size: -; V: TRBV9; CDR3: CASSSRDIRSSYNSPLHF; DNA: TGTGCCAGCAGCTCCCGGGACATCAGGAGCTCCTATAATTCACCCCTCCACTTT
D: -; J: TRBJ2-7; size: -; V: TRBV5-6; CDR3: CASNLGRGNEQYF; DNA: TGTGCCAGCAACCTTGGACGGGGTAACGAGCAGTACTTC
D: -; J: TRBJ1-1; size: -; V: TRBV14; CDR3: CASSQDPVNTEAFF; DNA: TGTGCCAGCAGCCAAGATCCAGTGAACACTGAAGCTTTCTTT
D: TRBD1; J: TRBJ2-3; size: -; V: TRBV13; CDR3: CASSYRQGATDTQYF; DNA: TGTGCCAGCAGCTACAGACAGGGGGCAACTGATACGCAGTATTTT
D: TRBD1; J: TRBJ1-1; size: -; V: TRBV6-5; CDR3: CASSLGQGVAEAFF; DNA: TGTGCCAGCAGTTTGGGACAGGGGGTGGCTGAAGCTTTCTTT
D: TRBD1; J: TRBJ2-7; size: -; V: TRBV6-1; CDR3: CASSSGQGYTEQYF; DNA: TGTGCCAGCAGCTCGGGACAGGGGTATACGGAGCAGTACTTC
D: TRBD1; J: TRBJ2-1; size: once; V: TRBV5-1; CDR3: CASSFDRGRNNEQFF; DNA: TGCGCCAGCAGCTTCGACAGGGGGAGGAACAATGAGCAGTTCTTC
D: TRBD1; J: TRBJ1-2; size: -; V: TRBV5-1; CDR3: CASSPGDRGSDGYTF; DNA: TGCGCCAGCAGCCCGGGGGACAGGGGTTCGGATGGCTACACCTTC
D: -; J: TRBJ1-1; size: few; V: TRBV7-9; CDR3: CASSLAGGAQSNTEAFF; DNA: TGTGCCAGCAGCTTAGCGGGGGGGGCCCAATCGAACACTGAAGCTTTCTTT
D: -; J: TRBJ2-1; size: few; V: TRBV5-6; CDR3: CASSLPGASYNEQFF; DNA: TGTGCCAGCAGCTTGCCGGGAGCGTCCTACAATGAGCAGTTCTTC
D: -; J: TRBJ1-1; size: -; V: TRBV5-6; CDR3: CASSTLTGNTEAFF; DNA: TGTGCCAGCAGCACCCTGACAGGGAACACTGAAGCTTTCTTT
D: -; J: TRBJ2-5; size: -; V: TRBV9; CDR3: CASSVDSSVETQYF; DNA: TGTGCCAGCAGCGTAGACAGTTCGGTCGAGACCCAGTACTTC
D: TRBD2; J: TRBJ2-7; size: -; V: TRBV9; CDR3: CASSDPASGSSYEQYF; DNA: TGTGCCAGCAGCGACCCGGCTAGCGGTAGCTCCTACGAGCAGTACTTC
D: -; J: TRBJ1-5; size: -; V: TRBV21-1; CDR3: CASSESGGNQPQHF; DNA: TGTGCCAGCAGCGAGTCGGGAGGCAATCAGCCCCAGCATTTT
D: -; J: TRBJ1-6; size: -; V: TRBV27; CDR3: CASSLRESPNSPLHF; DNA: TGTGCCAGCAGTCTCCGGGAGAGCCCTAATTCACCCCTCCACTTT
D: -; J: TRBJ1-1; size: once; V: TRBV19; CDR3: CASSIVAEITEAFF; DNA: TGTGCCAGTAGTATAGTCGCGGAAATCACTGAAGCTTTCTTT
D: TRBD1; J: TRBJ2-7; size: -; V: TRBV6-5; CDR3: CASSYSWTGRTYEQYF; DNA: TGTGCCAGCAGTTACTCGTGGACAGGGAGAACCTACGAGCAGTACTTC
D: TRBD2; J: TRBJ2-1; size: -; V: TRBV6-5; CDR3: CASSWTSGNPNEQFF; DNA: TGTGCCAGCAGCTGGACTAGCGGGAACCCCAATGAGCAGTTCTTC
D: -; J: TRBJ1-5; size: few; V: TRBV30; CDR3: CAWSGGEYQPQHF; DNA: TGTGCCTGGAGCGGGGGGGAGTATCAGCCCCAGCATTTT
D: TRBD2; J: TRBJ2-5; size: once; V: TRBV9; CDR3: CASSVEAGGLETQYF; DNA: TGTGCCAGCAGCGTAGAGGCGGGGGGGTTAGAGACCCAGTACTTC
D: -; J: TRBJ2-1; size: -; V: TRBV19; CDR3: CASRGQPFYNEQFF; DNA: TGTGCCAGTAGGGGACAACCCTTCTACAATGAGCAGTTCTTC
D: -; J: TRBJ2-5; size: -; V: TRBV21-1; CDR3: CASNSEGPETQYF; DNA: TGTGCCAGCAACTCTGAGGGCCCGGAGACCCAGTACTTC
D: TRBD2; J: TRBJ2-5; size: -; V: TRBV18; CDR3: CASSPQSGREETQYF; DNA: TGTGCCAGCTCACCACAAAGCGGGAGAGAAGAGACCCAGTACTTC